This T cell receptor beta chain is from a study of T cells in tumors after PD-1 blockade. Study background: Prior checkpoint blockade, systemic immunosuppressant use, or anti-cancer therapy within 4 weeks excluded patients. Daily vismodegib 150 mg continued in a subset of anti-PD-1-treated patients.

TCRdb keeps only in-frame clones here, not all; method: immunoSEQ multiplex PCR. The sample has roughly 50,000 clones, more than 65% seen once; the top ten hold under 5%. Genomic DNA template from tumor biopsies or peripheral blood, 616 ng to 6,004 ng input. The CDR3 loop spans 15 amino acids. The V gene lost 0 bases and the J gene lost 8 bases, with 14 bases spanning the gap. CDR1 is LNHNV and CDR2 is YYDKDF in the germline V gene (reference sequence). This receptor was taken from a human donor with basal cell carcinoma. The rearrangement uses TRBV15 and TRBJ2-4; D could derive from TRBD1 or TRBD2 (5 bases each). Sequencing used PBMCs, obtained before anti-PD-1 treatment. CDR3 DNA: TGTGCCACCAGCAGAGACCTCGCAGGGACGGACATTCAGTACTTC. It yields the protein CATSRDLAGTDIQYF.